The TCR beta chain under discussion was sequenced for a study of control samples from healthy donors and cancer patients. The CDR3 covers 16 residues. Germline CDR1 SGHDT, CDR2 YYEEEE. Deletions cut 2 bases from V and 0 bases from J, with 12 bases between. Profiling relied on immunoSEQ multiplex PCR, and the TCRdb table lists in-frame clones only, not all of them. The data contain fewer than 200,000 clones, about 94% of them singletons. This clone was seen a handful of times. The J gene is TRBJ1-3, the V gene TRBV5-6; D gene unclear. What was sequenced was PBMCs. The clonotype comes from a man in his sixties with colorectal cancer. This CDR3 is CASSFFGLRSGNTIYF. CDR3 DNA sequence: TGTGCCAGCAGCTTTTTTGGACTCCGCTCTGGAAACACCATATATTTT.